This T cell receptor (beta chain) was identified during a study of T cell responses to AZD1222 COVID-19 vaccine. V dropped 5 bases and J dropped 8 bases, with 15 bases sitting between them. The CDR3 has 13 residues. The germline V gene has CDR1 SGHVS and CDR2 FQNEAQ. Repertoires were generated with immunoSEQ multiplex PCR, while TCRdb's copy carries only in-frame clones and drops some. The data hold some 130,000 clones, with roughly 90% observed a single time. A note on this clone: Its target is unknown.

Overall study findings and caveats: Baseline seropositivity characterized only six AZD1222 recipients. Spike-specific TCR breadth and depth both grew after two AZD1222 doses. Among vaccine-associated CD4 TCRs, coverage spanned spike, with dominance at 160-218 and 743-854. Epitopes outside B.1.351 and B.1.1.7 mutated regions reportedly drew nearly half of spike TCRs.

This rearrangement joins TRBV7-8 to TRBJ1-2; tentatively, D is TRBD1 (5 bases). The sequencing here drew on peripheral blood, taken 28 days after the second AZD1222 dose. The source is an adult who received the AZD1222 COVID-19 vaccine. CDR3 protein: CASSRGEGEGYTF. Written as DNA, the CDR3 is TGTGCCAGCAGCCGAGGGGAGGGAGAGGGCTACACCTTC.